The clone carrying this T cell receptor (beta chain) appeared many times. Its antigen is unknown. The data were taken from a study of early T cells in non-severe SARS-CoV-2 infection. Study results and limitations: VDJdb-based annotation leaned toward anti-spike CD8 responses and missed private and CD4 specificities.

In the library, individual cDNA molecules carried attached unique molecular identifiers. TCRdb fed the 5' RACE reads into MiXCR, producing one record per CDR3 protein. This sample has 25,000 to 30,000 distinct CDR3 sequences, with around 4.5% found just once. Germline lookup yields CDR1 MNHEY and CDR2 SVGEGT. CDR3 size: 14 residues. V was cut by 6 bases and J by 1 base, with 12 bases left in between. This clonotype was obtained from an adult who was a healthcare worker with PCR-confirmed SARS-CoV-2 infection or an uninfected control (not recorded which). Sequencing used whole blood. The J gene is TRBJ2-5, the V gene TRBV6-2 or TRBV6-3, with TRBD2 as a possible D gene (5 bases). CDR3 region: CASRADYPQETQYF. DNA of the CDR3: TGTGCCAGCAGAGCAGACTACCCCCAAGAGACCCAGTACTTC.